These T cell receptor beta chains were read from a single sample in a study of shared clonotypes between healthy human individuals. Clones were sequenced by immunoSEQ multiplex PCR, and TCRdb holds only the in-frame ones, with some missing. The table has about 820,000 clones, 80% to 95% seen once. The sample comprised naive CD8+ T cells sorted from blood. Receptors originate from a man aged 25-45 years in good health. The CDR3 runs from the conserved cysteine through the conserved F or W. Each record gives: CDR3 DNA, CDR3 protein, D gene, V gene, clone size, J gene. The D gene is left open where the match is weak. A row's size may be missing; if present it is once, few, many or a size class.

DNA: TGTGCCACCAGCAAAGGGACTAGCCATTTCTACAATGAGCAGTTCTTC; CDR3: CATSKGTSHFYNEQFF; D: TRBD2; V: TRBV15; size: .; J: TRBJ2-1
DNA: TGCAGCGTTGAACCAACCGGGCCACACACAGATACGCAGTATTTT; CDR3: CSVEPTGPHTDTQYF; D: .; V: TRBV29-1; size: .; J: TRBJ2-3
DNA: TGTGCCAGCAGTTACTCAGCACGCACAGATACGCAGTATTTT; CDR3: CASSYSARTDTQYF; D: .; V: TRBV6-6; size: .; J: TRBJ2-3
DNA: TGCGCCAGCGGCCGGGACGGGTACAATGAGCAGTTCTTC; CDR3: CASGRDGYNEQFF; D: .; V: TRBV10-1; size: .; J: TRBJ2-1
DNA: TGCAGCGTTTTATTGGGGGACACCTCTCTTGGGGCCAACGTCCTGACTTTC; CDR3: CSVLLGDTSLGANVLTF; D: .; V: TRBV29-1; size: .; J: TRBJ2-6
DNA: TGCGCCAGCAGTCACAGGGGCCACAATGAGCAGTTCTTC; CDR3: CASSHRGHNEQFF; D: .; V: TRBV23-1; size: .; J: TRBJ2-1
DNA: TGTGCCAGTAGTCCGGGGACTTCACGAGCGGTTAGCTCCTACAATGAGCAGTTCTTC; CDR3: CASSPGTSRAVSSYNEQFF; D: .; V: TRBV19; size: .; J: TRBJ2-1
DNA: TGTGCCAGTAGTATACAGGGAGGAGGCTACAATGAGCAGTTCTTC; CDR3: CASSIQGGGYNEQFF; D: .; V: TRBV19; size: few; J: TRBJ2-1
DNA: TGTGCCATCAGTCCCACCGTCTCGAGCTCTGGGGCCAACGTCCTGACTTTC; CDR3: CAISPTVSSSGANVLTF; D: .; V: TRBV10-3; size: .; J: TRBJ2-6
DNA: TGTGCCAGCAGCCCTCCGGGTTCCGTCCACGAGCAGTACTTC; CDR3: CASSPPGSVHEQYF; D: .; V: TRBV11-2; size: .; J: TRBJ2-7
DNA: TGTGCCAGCAGGGCCTTGGAGCAGTACTTC; CDR3: CASRALEQYF; D: .; V: TRBV2; size: .; J: TRBJ2-7
DNA: TGTGCCTACACCGGGACAAGAGGCTACGAGCAGTACTTC; CDR3: CAYTGTRGYEQYF; D: .; V: TRBV30; size: .; J: TRBJ2-7
DNA: TGTGCCAGCAGCGGGGGACTAGCGGGACATTACAATGAGCAGTTCTTC; CDR3: CASSGGLAGHYNEQFF; D: TRBD2; V: TRBV13; size: .; J: TRBJ2-1
DNA: TGTGCCTGGAGTTACCCAGGGGGCGGGACTGAAGCTTTCTTT; CDR3: CAWSYPGGGTEAFF; D: TRBD1; V: TRBV30; size: .; J: TRBJ1-1
DNA: TGTGCCAGCAGCTGGAGGACGGAAGCCTACGAGCAGTACTTC; CDR3: CASSWRTEAYEQYF; D: .; V: TRBV5-6; size: .; J: TRBJ2-7
DNA: TGTGCCAGCAGTGCTACAGGCGCCCGGCAGCCCCAGCATTTT; CDR3: CASSATGARQPQHF; D: .; V: TRBV27; size: .; J: TRBJ1-5
DNA: TGTGCCAGCAGCTTAGTGACAACCCCCTACGAGCAGTACTTC; CDR3: CASSLVTTPYEQYF; D: .; V: TRBV13; size: .; J: TRBJ2-7
DNA: TGTGCCAGCAGCCGACTAGCGGGTTCCTACGAGCAGTACTTC; CDR3: CASSRLAGSYEQYF; D: TRBD2; V: TRBV7-2; size: .; J: TRBJ2-7
DNA: TGTGCCAGCAGCCGAGGACTAGCGGGAGAGAGTGGCACAGATACGCAGTATTTT; CDR3: CASSRGLAGESGTDTQYF; D: TRBD2; V: TRBV7-2; size: .; J: TRBJ2-3
DNA: TGTGCCAGTAGTATCCCTGTCCACGGCAATCAGCCCCAGCATTTT; CDR3: CASSIPVHGNQPQHF; D: .; V: TRBV19; size: .; J: TRBJ1-5
DNA: TGTGCCAGTAGTACTAGCGGGAGGGGAGGAGATACGCAGTATTTT; CDR3: CASSTSGRGGDTQYF; D: TRBD2; V: TRBV19; size: few; J: TRBJ2-3
DNA: TGCGCCAGCAGACCAGGGACTAGCGGGAGGGCGGAGGAGCAGTACTTC; CDR3: CASRPGTSGRAEEQYF; D: TRBD2; V: TRBV5-1; size: .; J: TRBJ2-7
DNA: TGTGCCAGCAGTGGAGACGGTTACGAGCAGTACTTC; CDR3: CASSGDGYEQYF; D: .; V: TRBV9; size: .; J: TRBJ2-7
DNA: TGTGCCAGCAGTGCAGGGCTCCTTGGCAATCAGCCCCAGCATTTT; CDR3: CASSAGLLGNQPQHF; D: .; V: TRBV6-1; size: .; J: TRBJ1-5
DNA: TGTGCCAGCAGTTTAATCCCCCCTGGGGCCAACGTCCTGACTTTC; CDR3: CASSLIPPGANVLTF; D: .; V: TRBV27; size: .; J: TRBJ2-6
DNA: TGCGCCAGCAGCCAAGAAAGGACAGTCCCGGAAGCTTTCTTT; CDR3: CASSQERTVPEAFF; D: .; V: TRBV4-3; size: .; J: TRBJ1-1
DNA: TGTGCCAGTAGTATCATCTCGCAGGGCACCTACGAGCAGTACTTC; CDR3: CASSIISQGTYEQYF; D: .; V: TRBV19; size: few; J: TRBJ2-7
DNA: TGTGCCAGTAGTATGACTAGCGGGAGCGACTCCTACAATGAGCAGTTCTTC; CDR3: CASSMTSGSDSYNEQFF; D: TRBD2; V: TRBV19; size: .; J: TRBJ2-1
DNA: TGTGCCAGCAGATTGGACAGCAACTATGGCTACACCTTC; CDR3: CASRLDSNYGYTF; D: .; V: TRBV27; size: .; J: TRBJ1-2
DNA: TGTGCCAGCAGCTTGCCGACCAAGGAGACAGGGGCGGAGAATGAAAAACTGTTTTTT; CDR3: CASSLPTKETGAENEKLFF; D: TRBD1; V: TRBV7-9; size: once; J: TRBJ1-4
DNA: TGTGCCAGCAGGACAGATTGGACAGCGGAGACCTACGAGCAGTACTTC; CDR3: CASRTDWTAETYEQYF; D: .; V: TRBV2; size: .; J: TRBJ2-7
DNA: TGCGCCAGCAGCCAAGATCCCGGGGGCACAGATACGCAGTATTTT; CDR3: CASSQDPGGTDTQYF; D: .; V: TRBV4-3; size: .; J: TRBJ2-3
DNA: TGTGCCAGCAGCTTCGTCCCAGAACGGGACTCAACCTTC; CDR3: CASSFVPERDSTF; D: .; V: TRBV7-2; size: .; J: TRBJ2-7
DNA: TGTGCCAGCAGCCGTGGGGGGGCTTACTATGGCTACACCTTC; CDR3: CASSRGGAYYGYTF; D: .; V: TRBV27; size: .; J: TRBJ1-2
DNA: TGTGCCAGCAGCTCCGACGTTGGACGGAACTACGAGCAGTACTTC; CDR3: CASSSDVGRNYEQYF; D: .; V: TRBV7-9; size: .; J: TRBJ2-7
DNA: TGCGCCAGCAGCGTCCGGACAGGGGGCGTCGACGAGCAGTACTTC; CDR3: CASSVRTGGVDEQYF; D: TRBD1; V: TRBV5-1; size: .; J: TRBJ2-7
DNA: TGTGCCAGCAGCGCCCTACAGTACTCCTACAATGAGCAGTTCTTC; CDR3: CASSALQYSYNEQFF; D: .; V: TRBV9; size: .; J: TRBJ2-1
DNA: TGTGCCACCAGCAGAGAAGGACAGGGGAGCTCCTACAATGAGCAGTTCTTC; CDR3: CATSREGQGSSYNEQFF; D: TRBD1; V: TRBV15; size: .; J: TRBJ2-1
DNA: TGCGCCAGCAGCGGGGCCTACAGCTCCTACGAGCAGTACTTC; CDR3: CASSGAYSSYEQYF; D: .; V: TRBV5-1; size: .; J: TRBJ2-7
DNA: TGTGCTAGTACGAGGGACAGCTCCTACGAGCAGTACTTC; CDR3: CASTRDSSYEQYF; D: TRBD1; V: TRBV12-5; size: .; J: TRBJ2-7
DNA: TGTGCCAGCAGCCTAACAGAGCTCTCTGGAAACACCATATATTTT; CDR3: CASSLTELSGNTIYF; D: .; V: TRBV13; size: .; J: TRBJ1-3
DNA: TGTGCCAGCAGCCCTAGTCCCGGGACAGGGGTTCATAACACCGGGGAGCTGTTTTTT; CDR3: CASSPSPGTGVHNTGELFF; D: TRBD1; V: TRBV11-3; size: .; J: TRBJ2-2
DNA: TGTGCCACTCAGGGGAAACCCTACGAGCAGTACTTC; CDR3: CATQGKPYEQYF; D: .; V: TRBV6-6; size: .; J: TRBJ2-7
DNA: TGTGCCAGCAGTATGACTTACTACAATGAGCAGTTCTTC; CDR3: CASSMTYYNEQFF; D: .; V: TRBV6-4; size: .; J: TRBJ2-1
DNA: TGTGCCAGCAGTTTGACGGCTTCGCGTGGCTACACCTTC; CDR3: CASSLTASRGYTF; D: .; V: TRBV27; size: .; J: TRBJ1-2
DNA: TGTGCCAGCAGTTTATTGGCTAGCGGGGAATACAATGAGCAGTTCTTC; CDR3: CASSLLASGEYNEQFF; D: TRBD2; V: TRBV28; size: .; J: TRBJ2-1